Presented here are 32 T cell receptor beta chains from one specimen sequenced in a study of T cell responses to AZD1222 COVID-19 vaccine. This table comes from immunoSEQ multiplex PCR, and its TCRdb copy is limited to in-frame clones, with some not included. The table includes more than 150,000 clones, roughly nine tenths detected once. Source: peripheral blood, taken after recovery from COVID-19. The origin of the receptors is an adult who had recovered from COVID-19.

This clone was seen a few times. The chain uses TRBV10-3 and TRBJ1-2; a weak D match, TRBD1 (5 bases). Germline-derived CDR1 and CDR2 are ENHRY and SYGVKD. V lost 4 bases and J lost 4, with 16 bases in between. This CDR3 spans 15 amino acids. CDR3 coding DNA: TGTGCCATCAGTGGTGCAGGGATCAAACGCTATGGCTACACCTTC. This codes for CAISGAGIKRYGYTF.

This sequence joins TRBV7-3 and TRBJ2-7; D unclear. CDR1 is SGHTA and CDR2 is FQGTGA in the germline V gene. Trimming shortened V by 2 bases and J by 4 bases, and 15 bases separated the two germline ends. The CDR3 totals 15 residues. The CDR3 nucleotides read TGTGCCAGCAGCTTAGGTCGACTCCCCGGATACGAGCAGTACTTC. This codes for CASSLGRLPGYEQYF.

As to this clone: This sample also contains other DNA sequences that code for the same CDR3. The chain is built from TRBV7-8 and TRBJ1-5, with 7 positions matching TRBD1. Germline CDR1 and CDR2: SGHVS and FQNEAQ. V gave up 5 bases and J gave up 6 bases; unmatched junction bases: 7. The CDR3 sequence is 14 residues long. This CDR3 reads CASSRLGGGQPQHF. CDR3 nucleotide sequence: TGTGCCAGCAGCCGCCTAGGGGGCGGTCAGCCCCAGCATTTT.

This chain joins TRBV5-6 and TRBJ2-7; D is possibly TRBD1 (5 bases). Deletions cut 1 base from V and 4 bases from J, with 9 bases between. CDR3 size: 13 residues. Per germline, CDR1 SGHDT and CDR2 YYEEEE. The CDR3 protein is CASSLQGVYEQYF. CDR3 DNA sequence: TGTGCCAGCAGCTTGCAAGGGGTTTACGAGCAGTACTTC.

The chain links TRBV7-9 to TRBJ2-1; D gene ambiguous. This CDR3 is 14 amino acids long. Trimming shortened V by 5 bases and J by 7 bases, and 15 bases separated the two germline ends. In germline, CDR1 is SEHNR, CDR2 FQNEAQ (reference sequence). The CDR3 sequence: CASSARVARNEQFF. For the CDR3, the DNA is TGTGCCAGCAGCGCTCGGGTCGCAAGGAATGAGCAGTTCTTC.

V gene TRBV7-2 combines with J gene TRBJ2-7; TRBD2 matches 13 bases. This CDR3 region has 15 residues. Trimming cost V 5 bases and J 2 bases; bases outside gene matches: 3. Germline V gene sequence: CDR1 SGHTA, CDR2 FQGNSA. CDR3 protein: CASSPTSGGAYEQYF. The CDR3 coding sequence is TGTGCCAGCAGCCCCACTAGCGGGGGGGCCTACGAGCAGTACTTC.

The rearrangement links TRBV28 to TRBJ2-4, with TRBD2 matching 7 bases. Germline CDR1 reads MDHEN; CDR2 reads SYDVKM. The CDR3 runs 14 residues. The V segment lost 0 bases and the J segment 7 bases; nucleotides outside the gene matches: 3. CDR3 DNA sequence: TGTGCCAGCAGTTTATGGGGGGGGACCAACATTCAGTACTTC. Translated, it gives CASSLWGGTNIQYF.

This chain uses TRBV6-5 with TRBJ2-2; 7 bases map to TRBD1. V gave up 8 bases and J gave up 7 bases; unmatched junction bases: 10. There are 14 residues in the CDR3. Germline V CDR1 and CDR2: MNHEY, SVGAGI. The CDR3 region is CASVTTGAIGELFF. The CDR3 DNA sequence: TGTGCCAGCGTTACAACAGGGGCCATCGGGGAGCTGTTTTTT.

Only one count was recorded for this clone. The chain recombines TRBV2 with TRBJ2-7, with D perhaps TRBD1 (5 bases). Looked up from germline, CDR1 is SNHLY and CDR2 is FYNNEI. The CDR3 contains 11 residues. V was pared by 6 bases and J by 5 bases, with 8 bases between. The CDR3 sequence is CASRTDDEQYF. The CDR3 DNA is TGTGCCAGCAGGACAGACGACGAGCAGTACTTC.

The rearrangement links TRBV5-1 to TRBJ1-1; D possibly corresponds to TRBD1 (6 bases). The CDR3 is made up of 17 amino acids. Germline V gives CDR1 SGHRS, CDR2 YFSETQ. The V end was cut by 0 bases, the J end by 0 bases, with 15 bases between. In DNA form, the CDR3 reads TGCGCCAGCAGCTTGGCCGGGGGCCGGGTGATGAACACTGAAGCTTTCTTT. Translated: CASSLAGGRVMNTEAFF.

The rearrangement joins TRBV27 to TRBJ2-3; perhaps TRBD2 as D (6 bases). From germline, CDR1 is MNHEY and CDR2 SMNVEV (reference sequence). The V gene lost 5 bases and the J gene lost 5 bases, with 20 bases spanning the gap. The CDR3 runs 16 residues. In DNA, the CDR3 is TGTGCCAGCAGTACCCTTCGGTGGGAGGTTAAAGATACGCAGTATTTT. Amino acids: CASSTLRWEVKDTQYF.

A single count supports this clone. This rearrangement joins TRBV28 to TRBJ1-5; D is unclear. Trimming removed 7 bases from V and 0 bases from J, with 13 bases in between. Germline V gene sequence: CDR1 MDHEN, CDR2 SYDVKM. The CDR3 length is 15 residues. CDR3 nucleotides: TGTGCCAGCACCGTGTGGGGTAATAGCAATCAGCCCCAGCATTTT. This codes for CASTVWGNSNQPQHF.

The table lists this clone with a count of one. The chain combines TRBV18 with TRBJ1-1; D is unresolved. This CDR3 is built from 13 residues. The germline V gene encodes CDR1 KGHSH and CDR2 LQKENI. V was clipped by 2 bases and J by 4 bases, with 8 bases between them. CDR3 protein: CASSPARATEAFF. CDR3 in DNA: TGTGCCAGCTCACCAGCCAGAGCCACTGAAGCTTTCTTT.

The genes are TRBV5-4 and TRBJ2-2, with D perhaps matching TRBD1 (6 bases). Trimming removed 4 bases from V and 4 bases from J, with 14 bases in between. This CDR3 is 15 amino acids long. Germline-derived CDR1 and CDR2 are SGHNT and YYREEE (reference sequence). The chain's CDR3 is CASSPRDTITGELFF. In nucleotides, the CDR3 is TGTGCCAGCAGCCCCCGGGACACGATCACCGGGGAGCTGTTTTTT.

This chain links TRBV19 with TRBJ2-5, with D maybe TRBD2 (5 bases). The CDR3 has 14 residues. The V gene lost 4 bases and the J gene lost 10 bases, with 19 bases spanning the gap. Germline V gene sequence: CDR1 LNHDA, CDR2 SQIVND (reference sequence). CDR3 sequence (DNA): TGTGCCAGTAGTACATCGAGAGGGTACCGAGACCAGTACTTC. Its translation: CASSTSRGYRDQYF.

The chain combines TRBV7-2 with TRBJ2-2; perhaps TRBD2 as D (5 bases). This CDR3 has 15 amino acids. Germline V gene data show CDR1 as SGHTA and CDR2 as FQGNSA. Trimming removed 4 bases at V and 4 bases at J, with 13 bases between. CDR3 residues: CASSWGRAGTGELFF. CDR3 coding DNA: TGTGCCAGCAGCTGGGGAAGGGCGGGCACCGGGGAGCTGTTTTTT.

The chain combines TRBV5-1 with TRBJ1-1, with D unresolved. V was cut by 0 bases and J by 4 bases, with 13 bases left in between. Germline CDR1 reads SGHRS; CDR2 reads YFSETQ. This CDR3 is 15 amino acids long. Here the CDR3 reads CASSLGQVVSTEAFF. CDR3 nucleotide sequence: TGCGCCAGCAGCTTGGGCCAGGTGGTGAGCACTGAAGCTTTCTTT.

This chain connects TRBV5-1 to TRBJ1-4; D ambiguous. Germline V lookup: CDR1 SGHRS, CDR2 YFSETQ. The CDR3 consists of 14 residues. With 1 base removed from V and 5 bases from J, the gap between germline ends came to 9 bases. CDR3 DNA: TGCGCCAGCAGCTTGAGGCCAGTCAATGAAAAACTGTTTTTT. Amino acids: CASSLRPVNEKLFF.

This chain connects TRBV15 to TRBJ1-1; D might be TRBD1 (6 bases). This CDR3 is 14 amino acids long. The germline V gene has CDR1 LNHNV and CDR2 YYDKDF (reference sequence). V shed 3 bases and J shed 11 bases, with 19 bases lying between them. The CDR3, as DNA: TGTGCCACCAGCAGGGGGGGGGCTGGAATCTGGGCTTTCTTT. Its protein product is CATSRGGAGIWAFF.

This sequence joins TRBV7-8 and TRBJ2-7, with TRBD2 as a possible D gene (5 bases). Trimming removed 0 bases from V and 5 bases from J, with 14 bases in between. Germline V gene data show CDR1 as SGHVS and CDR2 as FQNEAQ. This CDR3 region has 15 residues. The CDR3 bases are TGTGCCAGCAGCTTAGCGTTCGGTCCGAGGGACGAGCAGTACTTC. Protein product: CASSLAFGPRDEQYF.

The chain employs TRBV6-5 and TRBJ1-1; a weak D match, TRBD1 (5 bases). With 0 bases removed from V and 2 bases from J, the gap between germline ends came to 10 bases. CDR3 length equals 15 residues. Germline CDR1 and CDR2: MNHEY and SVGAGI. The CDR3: CASSYSMTANTEAFF. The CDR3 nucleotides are TGTGCCAGCAGTTACTCTATGACAGCAAACACTGAAGCTTTCTTT.

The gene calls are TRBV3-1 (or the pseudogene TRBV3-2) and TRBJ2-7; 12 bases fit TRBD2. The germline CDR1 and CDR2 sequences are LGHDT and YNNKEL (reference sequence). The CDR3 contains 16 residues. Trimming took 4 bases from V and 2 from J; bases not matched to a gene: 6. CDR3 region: CASSPVGLAGTYEQYF. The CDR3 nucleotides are TGTGCCAGCAGCCCAGTCGGACTAGCGGGGACCTACGAGCAGTACTTC.

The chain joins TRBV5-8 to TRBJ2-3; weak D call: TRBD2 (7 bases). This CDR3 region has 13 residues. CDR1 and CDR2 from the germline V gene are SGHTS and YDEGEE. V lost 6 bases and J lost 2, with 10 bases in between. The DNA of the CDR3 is TGTGCCAGCATGCGGGGGCTCACAGATACGCAGTATTTT. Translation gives CASMRGLTDTQYF.

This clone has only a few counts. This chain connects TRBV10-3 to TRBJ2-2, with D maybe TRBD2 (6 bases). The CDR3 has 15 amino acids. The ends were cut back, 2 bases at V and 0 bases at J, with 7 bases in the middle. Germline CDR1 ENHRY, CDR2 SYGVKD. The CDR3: CAISEVAANTGELFF. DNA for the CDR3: TGTGCCATCAGTGAGGTAGCGGCGAACACCGGGGAGCTGTTTTTT.

In nucleotides, the CDR3 is TGTGCCAGCAGTGATGGGGTTCTCTATGGCTACACCTTC. It is translated as CASSDGVLYGYTF. The chain is built from TRBV6-1 and TRBJ1-2; no clear D gene. The length of the CDR3 is 13 residues. The germline V and J ends were trimmed by 3 bases and 4 bases, with 9 bases remaining between them. Germline values: CDR1 MNHNS, CDR2 SASEGT.

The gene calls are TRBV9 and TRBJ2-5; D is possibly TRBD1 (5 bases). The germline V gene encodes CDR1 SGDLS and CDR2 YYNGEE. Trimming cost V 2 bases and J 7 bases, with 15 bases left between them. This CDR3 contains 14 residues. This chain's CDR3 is CASSVQPPQGTQYF. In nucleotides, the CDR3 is TGTGCCAGCAGCGTCCAGCCACCTCAGGGGACCCAGTACTTC. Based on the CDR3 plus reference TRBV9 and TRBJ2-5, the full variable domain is DSGVTQTPKHLITATGQRVTLRCSPRSGDLSVYWYQQSLDQGLQFLIQYYNGEERAKGNILERFSAQQFPDLHSELNLSSLELGDSALYFCASSVQPPQGTQYFGPGTRLLVL.

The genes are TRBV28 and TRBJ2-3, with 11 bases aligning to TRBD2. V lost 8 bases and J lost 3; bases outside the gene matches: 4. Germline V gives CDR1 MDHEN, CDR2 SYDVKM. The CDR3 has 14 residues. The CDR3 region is CASLLAGGTDTQYF. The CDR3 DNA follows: TGTGCCAGCCTGTTAGCGGGAGGGACAGATACGCAGTATTTT.

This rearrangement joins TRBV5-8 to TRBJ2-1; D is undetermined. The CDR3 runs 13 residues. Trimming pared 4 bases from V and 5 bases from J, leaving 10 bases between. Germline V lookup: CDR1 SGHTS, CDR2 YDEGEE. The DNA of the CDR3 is TGTGCCAGCAGCCTTCCTCTAAACAATGAGCAGTTCTTC. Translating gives CASSLPLNNEQFF.

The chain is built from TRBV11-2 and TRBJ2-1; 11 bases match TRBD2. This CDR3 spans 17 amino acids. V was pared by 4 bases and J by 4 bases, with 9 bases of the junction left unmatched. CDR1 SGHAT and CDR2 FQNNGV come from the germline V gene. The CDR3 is CASSSRSGTSGYNEQFF. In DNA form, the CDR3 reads TGTGCCAGCAGCTCGCGCTCCGGGACTAGCGGTTACAATGAGCAGTTCTTC.

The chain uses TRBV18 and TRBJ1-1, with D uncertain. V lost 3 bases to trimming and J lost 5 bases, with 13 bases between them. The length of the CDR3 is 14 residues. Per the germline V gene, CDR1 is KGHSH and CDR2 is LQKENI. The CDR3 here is CASSPAAARTEAFF. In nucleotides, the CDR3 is TGTGCCAGCTCACCGGCAGCCGCTCGGACTGAAGCTTTCTTT.

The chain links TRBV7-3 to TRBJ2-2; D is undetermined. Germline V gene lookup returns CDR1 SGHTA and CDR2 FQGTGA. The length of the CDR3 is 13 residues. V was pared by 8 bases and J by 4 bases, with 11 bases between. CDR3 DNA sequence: TGTGCCAGCGGGGTCAGAATCACCGGGGAGCTGTTTTTT. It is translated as CASGVRITGELFF.

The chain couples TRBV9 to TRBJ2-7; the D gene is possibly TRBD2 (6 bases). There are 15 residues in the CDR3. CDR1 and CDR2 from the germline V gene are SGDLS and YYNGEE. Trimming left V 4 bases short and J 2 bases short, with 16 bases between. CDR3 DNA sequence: TGTGCCAGCAGCTTCGACGGGGGTTCCACCTACGAGCAGTACTTC. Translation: CASSFDGGSTYEQYF.